This T cell receptor (beta chain) was identified in a study of T-cell reconstitution after alpha-beta-depleted transplantation in children. This clonotype was observed at least ten times. What it binds is unknown. The library targeted TCRbeta and was prepared with unique molecular identifiers. TCRdb used MiXCR to reprocess the PCR reads, holding one entry per CDR3 protein. The sample consists of about 290,000 distinct CDR3 sequences, 10% of them appearing once. Regarding the study as a whole: Most T-cell counts and diversity one year after the transplant came from T cells that were newly produced. Alpha-beta T cells about two months after transplant reportedly derived from several hundred expanded graft clones.

V shed 3 bases and J 0 bases; nucleotides not matched to a gene: 4. CDR1 is SGDLS and CDR2 is YYNGEE in the germline V gene. CDR3 length: 15 residues. The input for sequencing was PBMCs, taken before TCRalphabeta/CD19-depleted stem cell transplant. The J gene is TRBJ2-7, the V gene TRBV9, with 9 bases lining up with TRBD1. This receptor was identified in a boy under two years old with acute myeloid leukemia, due to receive a stem cell transplant. The CDR3 bases are TGTGCCAGCAGCGCCGGACAGGGGCCCTCCTACGAGCAGTACTTC. This codes for CASSAGQGPSYEQYF.